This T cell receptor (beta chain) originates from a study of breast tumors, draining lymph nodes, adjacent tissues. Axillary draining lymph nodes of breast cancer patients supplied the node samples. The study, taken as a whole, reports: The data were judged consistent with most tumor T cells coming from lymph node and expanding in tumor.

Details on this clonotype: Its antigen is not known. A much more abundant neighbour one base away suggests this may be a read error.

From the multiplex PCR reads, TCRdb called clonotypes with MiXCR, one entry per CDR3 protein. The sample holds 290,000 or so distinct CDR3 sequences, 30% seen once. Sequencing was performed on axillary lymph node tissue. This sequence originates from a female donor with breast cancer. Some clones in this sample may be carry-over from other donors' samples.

The CDR3 spells CASSLGAYSSPLHF. The CDR3 region has the DNA TGTGCCAGCAGCTTAGGTGCCTATAGTTCACCCCTCCACTTT. The chain recombines TRBV7-2 with TRBJ1-6; unclear D gene. The CDR3 runs to 14 residues. CDR1 and CDR2 (germline): SGHTA, FQGNSA.